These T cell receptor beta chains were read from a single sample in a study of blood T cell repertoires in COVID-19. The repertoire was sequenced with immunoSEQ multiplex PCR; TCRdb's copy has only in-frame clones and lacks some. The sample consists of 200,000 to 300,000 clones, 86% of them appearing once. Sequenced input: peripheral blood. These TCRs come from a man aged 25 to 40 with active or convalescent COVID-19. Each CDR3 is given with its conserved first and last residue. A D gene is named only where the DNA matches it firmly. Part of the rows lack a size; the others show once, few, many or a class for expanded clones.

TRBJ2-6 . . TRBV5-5 TGTGCCACCGAAGAGGGAATGACCTCTGGGGCCAACGTCCTGACTTTC CATEEGMTSGANVLTF
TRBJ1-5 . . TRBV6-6 TGTGCCAGCAGTTCCCGGGAAGATAGCAATCAGCCCCAGCATTTT CASSSREDSNQPQHF
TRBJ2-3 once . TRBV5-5 TGTGCCAGCAGCTTGGGGGTCGGGGGCACAGATACGCAGTATTTT CASSLGVGGTDTQYF
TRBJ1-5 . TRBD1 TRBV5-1 TGCGCCAGCAGAACCGGGACAGGGCAGGGTCAGCCCCAGCATTTT CASRTGTGQGQPQHF
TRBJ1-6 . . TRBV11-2 TGTGCCAGCAGCCCCCGCCTGGCAGGGGAGTCACCCCTCCACTTT CASSPRLAGESPLHF
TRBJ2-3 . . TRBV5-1 TGCGCCAGCAGCTTGGGGACAGTGGCGGATACGCAGTATTTT CASSLGTVADTQYF
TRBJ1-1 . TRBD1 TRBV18 TGTGCCAGCGACGAAGGGGGCGCGGATTCCACTGAAGCTTTCTTT CASDEGGADSTEAFF
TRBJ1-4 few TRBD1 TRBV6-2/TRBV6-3 TGTGCCAGCAGTTACGCTGGGACAGACGAAAAACTGTTTTTT CASSYAGTDEKLFF
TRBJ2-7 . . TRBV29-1 TGCAGCGTTTCATCTAGCGACGACGCCTACGAGCAGTACTTC CSVSSSDDAYEQYF
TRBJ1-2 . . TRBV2 TGTGCCAGCATCGAATTTCGGACAGAGTATGGCTACACCTTC CASIEFRTEYGYTF
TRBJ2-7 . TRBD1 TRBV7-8 TGTGCCAGCAGCTCGGGGACAGGGGAGGGCGAGCAGTACTTC CASSSGTGEGEQYF
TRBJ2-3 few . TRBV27 TGTGCCAGCACCGATCGGGGCGGGGGCACAGATACGCAGTATTTT CASTDRGGGTDTQYF
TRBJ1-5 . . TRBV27 TGTGCCAGCAGTTATGAGGGAGGACAGCCCCAGCATTTT CASSYEGGQPQHF
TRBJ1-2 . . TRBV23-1 TGCGCCAGCAGTCAATTTTGTCAGGCATGGAACTATGGCTACACCTTC CASSQFCQAWNYGYTF
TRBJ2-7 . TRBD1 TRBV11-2 TGTGCCAGCAGCCCCGCACAACCGGGACAGCTTTACGAGCAGTACTTC CASSPAQPGQLYEQYF
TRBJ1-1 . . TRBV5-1 TGCGCCAGCAGCTTGGCAGACACAGAAGGGGACACTGAAGCTTTCTTT CASSLADTEGDTEAFF
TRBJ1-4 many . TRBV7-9 TGTGCCAGCAGCTATCAAGAAAAACTGTTTTTT CASSYQEKLFF
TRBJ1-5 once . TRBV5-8 TGTGCCAGCAGCTCGCTCAAGGGGCAGCCCCAGCATTTT CASSSLKGQPQHF
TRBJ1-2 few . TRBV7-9 TGTGCCAGCAGCTACGCGGAGGAAAACTATGGCTACACCTTC CASSYAEENYGYTF
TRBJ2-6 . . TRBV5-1 TGCGCCAGCAGCTTGCCCACGGCTGGGGCCAACGTCCTGACTTTC CASSLPTAGANVLTF
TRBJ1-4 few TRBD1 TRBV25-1 TGTGCCAGCAGCGACAGGGGCAACGAAAAACTGTTTTTT CASSDRGNEKLFF
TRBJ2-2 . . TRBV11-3 TGTGCCAGCAGCCCGCGGAACACCGGGGAGCTGTTTTTT CASSPRNTGELFF
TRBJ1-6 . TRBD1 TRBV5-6 TGTGCCAGCAGCCCGGGACAGGGGCGCAGGGATTCACCCCTCCACTTT CASSPGQGRRDSPLHF
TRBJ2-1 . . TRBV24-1 TGTGCCACCAGTGATTTGCGAGACAGCTACAATGAGCAGTTCTTC CATSDLRDSYNEQFF
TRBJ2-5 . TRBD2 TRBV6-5 TGTGCCAGCAGTTATGCAGCGGGGGGACAAGAGACCCAGTACTTC CASSYAAGGQETQYF
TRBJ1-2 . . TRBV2 TGTGCCAGCCGGGAAACAGCTAACTATGGCTACACCTTC CASRETANYGYTF
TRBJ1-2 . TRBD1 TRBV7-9 TGTGCCAGCAGCCCCACCCGGAGCAGGGGGCATGGCTACACCTTC CASSPTRSRGHGYTF
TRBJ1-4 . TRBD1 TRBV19 TGTGCCAGTAGCATAATACCGGGACAGTCTAATGAAAAACTGTTTTTT CASSIIPGQSNEKLFF
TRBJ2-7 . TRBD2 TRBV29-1 TGCAGCGTGCGGGGAGACACTAGCGGACCCTACGAGCAGTACTTC CSVRGDTSGPYEQYF
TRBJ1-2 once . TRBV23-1 TGCGCCAGCAGTCAATCCAGACAGTATACTAACTATGGCTACACCTTC CASSQSRQYTNYGYTF
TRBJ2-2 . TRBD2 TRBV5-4 TGTGCCAGCAGCGCCGTAGCGGGGGGGCCCGGGGAGCTGTTTTTT CASSAVAGGPGELFF
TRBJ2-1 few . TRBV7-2 TGTGCCAGCAGCTTAGTGTCTTCCTACAATGAGCAGTTCTTC CASSLVSSYNEQFF
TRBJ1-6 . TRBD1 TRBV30 TGTGCCTGGAGTGTACCCCTACCGGGACAGCCGAATTCACCCCTCCACTTT CAWSVPLPGQPNSPLHF
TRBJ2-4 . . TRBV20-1 TGCAGTGCTAGTCTCTCCAGGGTCAAAAACATTCAGTACTTC CSASLSRVKNIQYF
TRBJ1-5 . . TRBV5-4 TGTGCCAGCAGCCAAGCGGGGGTCAATCAGCCCCAGCATTTT CASSQAGVNQPQHF
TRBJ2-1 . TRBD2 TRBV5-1 TGCGCCAGCATGTCGGCGGGGGGGCGGAATGAGCAGTTCTTC CASMSAGGRNEQFF
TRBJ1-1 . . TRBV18 TGTGCCAGCTCACCACAAGAGTACACTGAAGCTTTCTTT CASSPQEYTEAFF
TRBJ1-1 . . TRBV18 TGTGCCAGCTCACAGGGGTGGAACACTGAAGCTTTCTTT CASSQGWNTEAFF
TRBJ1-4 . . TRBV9 TGTGCCAGCAGCCCCCTGGTTTCTAGTAATGAAAAACTGTTTTTT CASSPLVSSNEKLFF
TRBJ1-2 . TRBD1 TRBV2 TGTGCCAGCAGCATCGACAGGGGGGAGACTGGCTACACCTTC CASSIDRGETGYTF
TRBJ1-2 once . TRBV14 TGTGCCAGCAGCCATACTAATGGCTACACCTTC CASSHTNGYTF
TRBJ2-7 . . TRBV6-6 TGTGCCAGCAGCCCGGCGGAGGGGTCTACCTACGAGCAGTACTTC CASSPAEGSTYEQYF
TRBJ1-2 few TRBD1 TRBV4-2 TGTGCCAGCAGCCAAGAAGGGGGCACTGACTATGGCTACACCTTC CASSQEGGTDYGYTF
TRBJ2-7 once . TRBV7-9 TGTGCCAGCAGCTTAGGTCTCGGCAACCGGATACTAGGCGAGCAGTACTTC CASSLGLGNRILGEQYF
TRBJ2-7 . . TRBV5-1 TGCGCCAGCACCGAATACGGCTCCCTAGGCGAGCAGTACTTC CASTEYGSLGEQYF
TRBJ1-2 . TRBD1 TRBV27 TGTGCCAGCAGTTTATCTCCGACAGGGGGCTCCAACTATGGCTACACCTTC CASSLSPTGGSNYGYTF
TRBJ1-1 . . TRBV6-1 TGTGCCAGCAGTGAAACTGCCGTCACTGAAGCTTTCTTT CASSETAVTEAFF
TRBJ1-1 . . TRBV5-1 TGCGCCAGCAGCTTAGACAGCTTGAACACTGAAGCTTTCTTT CASSLDSLNTEAFF
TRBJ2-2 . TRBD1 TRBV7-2 TGTGCCAGCAGTCGCGACAGGGCTGACACCGGGGAGCTGTTTTTT CASSRDRADTGELFF
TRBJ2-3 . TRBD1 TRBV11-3 TGTGCCAGCGGACAGGGACGGCCCACAGATACGCAGTATTTT CASGQGRPTDTQYF
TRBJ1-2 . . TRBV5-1 TGCGCCAGCAGCTTGGACGGCGGTCTAGAGGGCTACACCTTC CASSLDGGLEGYTF
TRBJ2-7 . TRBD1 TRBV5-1 TGCGCCAGCCATTCCCAGGGGGCTGAGCAGTACTTC CASHSQGAEQYF
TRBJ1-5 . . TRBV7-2 TGTGCCAGCAGCCCCAGGGGTGGGCATCAGCCCCAGCATTTT CASSPRGGHQPQHF
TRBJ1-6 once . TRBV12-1 TGTGCCAGCAGCGGGGCCTCCTACTCACCCCTCCACTTT CASSGASYSPLHF